What follows are 9 T cell receptor beta chains derived from one specimen sequenced in a study of early T cells in non-severe SARS-CoV-2 infection. MiXCR, run by TCRdb on the 5' RACE reads, gives a single entry per CDR3 protein. The sample shows some 80,000 distinct CDR3 sequences, around 12% of them seen only once. The specimen was whole blood, collected at baseline. These receptors all stem from an adult who was a healthcare worker with PCR-confirmed SARS-CoV-2 infection or an uninfected control (not recorded which). The donor label of this sample is uncertain.

At least ten counts were recorded for this clonotype. This chain links TRBV27 with TRBJ2-1; 10 nucleotides match TRBD2. Germline values: CDR1 MNHEY, CDR2 SMNVEV (reference sequence). The V gene end was trimmed by 5 bases and the J gene end by 4 bases; junction bases not matched to a gene: 8. CDR3 length equals 16 residues. CDR3 protein: CASSAQKAGGYNEQFF. The CDR3 DNA is TGTGCCAGCAGTGCCCAGAAAGCGGGAGGGTACAATGAGCAGTTCTTC.

This clonotype has ten or more counts. This sequence joins TRBV20-1 and TRBJ1-5, with D possibly being TRBD1 (5 bases). Between the trimmed V and J ends, which lost 6 bases and 3 bases, there was a span of 15 bases. CDR3 length equals 14 residues. Germline V gene lookup returns CDR1 DFQATT and CDR2 SNEGSKA (reference sequence). The CDR3 nucleotides read TGCAGTGCAGTTAGGACATCACCCAATCAGCCCCAGCATTTT. It is translated as CSAVRTSPNQPQHF.

This clonotype was seen a single time. The chain uses TRBV2 and TRBJ2-7; weak D call: TRBD2 (5 bases). V lost 3 bases, J lost 7 bases, and 13 bases lay in between. The CDR3 runs 13 residues. Germline V gene lookup returns CDR1 SNHLY and CDR2 FYNNEI. The CDR3 region is CASSDNPSGEQYF. The CDR3 region has the DNA TGTGCCAGCAGTGATAACCCCTCGGGGGAGCAGTACTTC.

At least ten counts were recorded for this clonotype. V usage is TRBV12-3 or TRBV12-4 and J usage is TRBJ2-3; 9 nucleotides align to TRBD2. The CDR3 consists of 14 residues. V lost 4 bases, J lost 2 bases, and 1 base stayed unmatched. CDR3 nucleotides: TGTGCCAGCAGTTCTAGCGGGACCACAGATACGCAGTATTTT. Residues: CASSSSGTTDTQYF.

This clonotype turned up a few times. The chain recombines TRBV5-6 with TRBJ2-3; D is unresolved. The CDR3 is 13 amino acids. Between the trimmed V and J ends, which lost 4 bases and 0 bases, there was a span of 6 bases. Germline lookup yields CDR1 SGHDT and CDR2 YYEEEE. In DNA form, the CDR3 reads TGTGCCAGCAGCCGCGGCAGCACAGATACGCAGTATTTT. Protein: CASSRGSTDTQYF. Filled out from reference TRBV5-6 and TRBJ2-3, the complete variable domain reads DAGVTQSPTHLIKTRGQQVTLRCSPKSGHDTVSWYQQALGQGPQFIFQYYEEEERQRGNFPDRFSGHQFPNYSSELNVNALLLGDSALYLCASSRGSTDTQYFGPGTRLTVL.

There are a few counts of this clonotype. The chain combines TRBV2 with TRBJ2-1, with 13 bases aligning to TRBD2. After removal of 5 bases from V and 2 bases from J, the junction contained 3 bases not matched to a gene. This CDR3 region has 16 residues. Per germline, CDR1 SNHLY and CDR2 FYNNEI. CDR3 protein: CASSPTSGGAYNEQFF. In nucleotides, the CDR3 is TGTGCCAGCAGTCCCACTAGCGGGGGGGCCTACAATGAGCAGTTCTTC.

In its sample, this clonotype was seen many times. The chain recombines TRBV14 with TRBJ2-1, with 9 bases that match TRBD2. The CDR3 spans 15 residues. Germline loops: CDR1 SGHDN, CDR2 FVKESK. Trimming removed 4 bases from V and 3 bases from J; junction bases left unmatched: 4. CDR3 bases: TGTGCCAGCAGCCTCCTAGCGGGAAACTACAATGAGCAGTTCTTC. Protein sequence: CASSLLAGNYNEQFF.

This clonotype was counted ten times or more. The chain uses TRBV27 and TRBJ2-4, with D unclear. Germline loops: CDR1 MNHEY, CDR2 SMNVEV (reference sequence). This CDR3 comprises 18 residues. V gave up 3 bases and J gave up 0 bases, with 18 bases separating them. The CDR3 DNA reads as TGTGCCAGCAGTTTCATCACCGGGCCCCCAGAAGCCAAAAACATTCAGTACTTC. Its protein product is CASSFITGPPEAKNIQYF.

This chain uses TRBV6-2 or TRBV6-3 with TRBJ1-1; the match to TRBD1 covers 7 bases. This CDR3 comprises 15 residues. The J segment lost 0 bases and the V segment lost 5 bases, leaving 6 bases of the junction unmatched. CDR1 is MNHEY, CDR2 SVGEGT, per germline. CDR3 region: CASSGDRGVNTEAFF. The CDR3 DNA follows: TGTGCCAGCAGTGGGGACAGAGGAGTGAACACTGAAGCTTTCTTT.